This T cell receptor (beta chain) was identified in a study of T cells after yellow fever vaccination. CDR1 is ENHRY, CDR2 SYGVKD, per germline. V lost 6 bases and J lost 2; bases outside the gene matches: 3. This CDR3 comprises 14 residues. TCRdb ran MiXCR on the 5' RACE reads and lists one entry per CDR3 protein. The sample has 320,000 or so distinct CDR3 sequences, approximately 8% seen once. The chain uses TRBV10-3 and TRBJ2-3, with 9 bases that match TRBD1. The receptor comes from a man younger than 35 who received the YFV17D yellow fever vaccine. The material was PBMCs, obtained 35 to 50 days after the first yellow fever vaccination. CDR3 coding DNA: TGTGCCATCAGCCGGACAGGGGACACAGATACGCAGTATTTT. Encoded protein: CAISRTGDTDTQYF.